Following are 2 T cell receptor beta chains from one sample sequenced in a study of blood T cells in healthy people across ages. Alongside a J-beta primer mix, a sample-barcoded 5' primer served in a second PCR lasting roughly 6 to 11 cycles. TCRdb used MiXCR to reprocess the 5' RACE reads, holding one entry per CDR3 protein. The sample includes about 1.6 million distinct CDR3 sequences, around 35% of them seen just once. Sequencing used blood. The receptor set was obtained from a woman in her twenties or thirties in good health.

CDR3 nucleotide sequence: TGCAGTGCTAGAGATGACCGGGCCCTATCACCCCTCCACTTT. The encoded protein is CSARDDRALSPLHF. The chain is built from TRBV20-1 and TRBJ1-6, with D unresolved. CDR3 length: 14 residues. Germline V CDR1 and CDR2: DFQATT, SNEGSKA (reference sequence). Trimming stripped 0 bases from V and 10 bases from J, with 13 bases between.

The chain couples TRBV6-5 to TRBJ2-1; tentatively, D is TRBD1 (8 bases). V lost 8 bases and J lost 7, with 24 bases in between. The CDR3 extends over 16 amino acids. Germline V lookup: CDR1 MNHEY, CDR2 SVGAGI. The CDR3 nucleotides read TGTGCCAGCGGGCCTCTGCGGGAGACAGGGGAGAATGAGCAGTTCTTC. Translation gives CASGPLRETGENEQFF.